This T cell receptor (beta chain) derives from a study of cytomegalovirus exposure and HLA in healthy donors. For the study at large: A subsequent analysis stated that the roughly 120 validation repertoires were run on the same platform as the approximately 660 first-cohort repertoires.

The validation cohort, a group of over a hundred subjects, included the donors and was separate from the approximately 680-subject first cohort. Generated by immunoSEQ multiplex PCR, the TCRdb table keeps only in-frame clones and is missing some. The repertoire includes 150,000 to 200,000 clones, roughly 81% of them detected once, and roughly 1.2% sits in the top ten. This clone turned up a few times. Its target is not known. Study observations and caveats: A few CMV-associated chains were confirmed in vitro to be specific for CMV antigens. As was reported, the classifier diagnosed cytomegalovirus status with high specificity and sensitivity.

CDR1 is SGHDT, CDR2 YYEEEE, per germline. V was clipped by 2 bases and J by 1 base, with 11 bases between them. The CDR3 consists of 15 residues. Specimen: PBMCs. The receptor was derived from a young woman in good health and CMV-seronegative. The chain couples TRBV5-6 to TRBJ2-3; possibly TRBD1 for D (6 bases). In DNA form, the CDR3 reads TGTGCCAGCAGCTTCGACAGGACGGGCACAGATACGCAGTATTTT. Residues: CASSFDRTGTDTQYF.